The 28 T cell receptor beta chains below come from one sample, sequenced in a study of T cells in Graves' hyperthyroidism and ophthalmopathy. TCR beta CDR3 sequences were amplified from RNA transcripts. RT-PCR in the first round (using the HTBI primer set) targeted the TCR CDR3. TCRdb itself ran the multiplex PCR reads through MiXCR, one entry per CDR3 protein. This sample has over 700,000 distinct CDR3 sequences, with 35% to 40% found just once. Sequenced material: blood. The source of these receptors is a man aged 18-30 years with Graves' hyperthyroidism.

This clonotype was recorded a few times. The J gene is TRBJ2-2, the V gene TRBV7-9; 7 nucleotides align to TRBD1. V lost 6 bases to trimming and J lost 7 bases; unmatched junction nucleotides: 14. Germline V gene lookup returns CDR1 SEHNR and CDR2 FQNEAQ (reference sequence). This CDR3 contains 16 residues. The CDR3 bases are TGTGCCAGCAGAGAGTTACAGGGGCCAATTGACGGGGAGCTGTTTTTT. It codes for CASRELQGPIDGELFF.

The chain has TRBV19 and TRBJ1-3; D ambiguous. Looked up from germline, CDR1 is LNHDA and CDR2 is SQIVND (reference sequence). This CDR3 comprises 13 residues. Trimming stripped 8 bases from V and 2 bases from J, with 10 bases between. CDR3 sequence (DNA): TGTGCCAGTCTCTTTGCAGCTGGAAACACCATATATTTT. It translates to CASLFAAGNTIYF.

This clonotype was observed a few times. J is TRBJ1-2 and V is TRBV20-1; TRBD1 might be the D (5 bases). The CDR3 is 12 residues long. Germline loops: CDR1 DFQATT, CDR2 SNEGSKA (reference sequence). V was clipped by 2 bases and J by 6 bases, with 10 bases between them. CDR3 sequence reads: CSARFEGDGYTF. DNA of the CDR3: TGCAGTGCTAGATTTGAAGGGGATGGCTACACCTTC.

Regarding this clonotype: The junction does not match germline at one end; this may be a read error. The chain employs TRBV10-1 and TRBJ1-5; perhaps TRBD1 as D (6 bases). Germline lookup yields CDR1 WNHNN and CDR2 SYGVQD (reference sequence). CDR3 length: 14 residues. DNA for the CDR3: TGCACCAGCAGAGATTCGGGGGGGCCCCAGCCCCAGCATTTT. As protein: CTSRDSGGPQPQHF.

The chain is built from TRBV2 and TRBJ1-4; D gene ambiguous. The CDR3 covers 15 residues. Trimming took off 5 bases at V and 5 bases at J, with 15 bases between the two ends. Germline CDR1 reads SNHLY; CDR2 reads FYNNEI. The CDR3 DNA sequence: TGTGCCAGCAGTTTAGCCCGGTGGGTGAATGAAAAACTGTTTTTT. Its translation: CASSLARWVNEKLFF.

The J gene is TRBJ1-2, the V gene TRBV12-3 or TRBV12-4; D not resolved. V lost 10 bases and J 5 bases, leaving 20 bases between the germline ends. The CDR3 loop spans 14 amino acids. CDR3 in DNA: TGTGCCACCACACCCCCCCCCGCACCGTATGGCTACACCTTC. Protein product: CATTPPPAPYGYTF.

The chain is built from TRBV5-1 and TRBJ2-7; 11 nucleotides align to TRBD1. CDR1 is SGHRS and CDR2 is YFSETQ in the germline V gene. CDR3 length: 14 amino acids. V was clipped by 4 bases and J by 5 bases; unmatched bases: 5. In DNA, the CDR3 is TGCGCCAGCAGCCCGGGGACAGGGGGACACGAGCAGTACTTC. As protein: CASSPGTGGHEQYF.

The gene calls are TRBV5-5 and TRBJ1-1; TRBD1 might be the D (5 bases). Germline V CDR1 and CDR2: SGHKS, YYEKEE (reference sequence). The CDR3 has 14 residues. Trimming removed 4 bases from V and 6 bases from J, with 16 bases in between. The CDR3 is CASSVQGALPEAFF. CDR3 DNA sequence: TGTGCCAGCAGCGTCCAAGGGGCCCTCCCTGAAGCTTTCTTT.

This clonotype was recorded only once. The rearrangement joins TRBV11-2 to TRBJ1-1; perhaps TRBD1 as D (5 bases). Germline-derived CDR1 and CDR2 are SGHAT and FQNNGV. The V end was cut by 7 bases, the J end by 4 bases, with 13 bases between. The CDR3 loop spans 13 amino acids. The CDR3 DNA reads as TGTGCCAGCAATCGGGACGAGAGCACTGAAGCTTTCTTT. Translated, it gives CASNRDESTEAFF.

This clonotype appeared a single time. DNA for the CDR3: TGTGCCAGCGGTTGGGGGGGGTCCGCTGAAGCTTTCTTT. It codes for CASGWGGSAEAFF. The chain uses TRBV6-5 and TRBJ1-1; D perhaps matches TRBD1 (5 bases). The germline CDR1 and CDR2 sequences are MNHEY and SVGAGI. Trimming took 8 bases from V and 6 from J, leaving 16 bases between them. This CDR3 spans 13 amino acids.

The chain carries TRBV7-9 and TRBJ2-7; 8 positions match TRBD2. Losses at the gene ends were 11 bases for V and 5 bases for J; bases not matched to a gene: 8. CDR1 is SEHNR, CDR2 FQNEAQ, per germline (reference sequence). This CDR3 is built from 12 residues. In nucleotides, the CDR3 is TGTGCCGGCGGGCGGGGGGTCGACGAGCAGTACTTC. Protein product: CAGGRGVDEQYF.

The chain is built from TRBV11-1 and TRBJ1-1; TRBD1 agrees at 7 bases. This CDR3 region has 11 residues. Trimming took 8 bases from V and 9 from J; bases not matched to a gene: 6. From germline, CDR1 is SGHAT and CDR2 FQDESV (reference sequence). In nucleotides, the CDR3 is TGTGCCAGCCGCAGGGGGAATAAAGCTTTCTTT. It is translated as CASRRGNKAFF.

The chain is built from TRBV29-1 and TRBJ2-5, with 10 bases that match TRBD2. The CDR3 runs to 14 residues. The germline CDR1 and CDR2 sequences are SQVTM and ANQGSEA. With 7 bases clipped from V and 5 bases from J, the junction kept 10 bases outside the gene matches. CDR3 amino acids: CSGASGTSDETQYF. The CDR3 nucleotides are TGCAGCGGCGCCTCCGGGACTAGCGACGAGACCCAGTACTTC.

This clonotype was seen a few times. The chain recombines TRBV7-9 with TRBJ1-4; D possibly corresponds to TRBD1 (5 bases). The CDR3 loop spans 13 amino acids. Germline V gene sequence: CDR1 SEHNR, CDR2 FQNEAQ (reference sequence). V was trimmed by 3 bases and J by 6 bases, leaving 8 bases between them. The CDR3 loop reads CASSFPGDEKLFF. CDR3 DNA: TGTGCCAGCAGCTTCCCGGGGGATGAAAAACTGTTTTTT.

This clonotype was picked up many times. The chain joins TRBV7-9 to TRBJ1-4; D is possibly TRBD1 (5 bases). Per the germline V gene, CDR1 is SEHNR and CDR2 is FQNEAQ (reference sequence). The V end was cut by 4 bases, the J end by 4 bases, with 7 bases between. CDR3 length: 13 residues. CDR3 region: CASSSQGNEKLFF. The CDR3, as DNA: TGTGCCAGCAGCTCCCAGGGTAATGAAAAACTGTTTTTT. The full variable domain, completed using reference TRBV7-9 and TRBJ1-4, is DTGVSQNPRHKITKRGQNVTFRCDPISEHNRLYWYRQTLGQGPEFLTYFQNEAQLEKSRLLSDRFSAERPKGSFSTLEIQRTEQGDSAMYLCASSSQGNEKLFFGSGTQLSVL.

This clonotype has only one observation. This chain connects TRBV12-3 or TRBV12-4 to TRBJ1-5; tentatively, D is TRBD1 (5 bases). Trimming stripped 0 bases from V and 14 bases from J, with 11 bases between. The CDR3 has 12 residues. CDR3 DNA: TGTGCCAGCAGTTTAGCAGGGACCTACGAGCATTTT. It encodes CASSLAGTYEHF.

This clonotype was seen only once. V and J are TRBV7-9 and TRBJ2-5, with D possibly matching TRBD2 (5 bases). Germline V gives CDR1 SEHNR, CDR2 FQNEAQ (reference sequence). The CDR3 is 13 residues long. Trimming pared 5 bases from V and 13 bases from J, leaving 20 bases between. In nucleotides, the CDR3 is TGTGCCAGCAGCGCGCAGGAACCCGGGGAGCTGTACTTC. Amino acids: CASSAQEPGELYF.

The chain has TRBV29-1 and TRBJ2-4, with D perhaps matching TRBD1 (5 bases). The CDR3 loop spans 13 amino acids. Germline CDR1 and CDR2: SQVTM and ANQGSEA. V lost 6 bases to trimming and J lost 3 bases, with 12 bases between them. In DNA, the CDR3 is TGCAGCGTCCCAACAGGAAACAAAAACATTCAGTACTTC. It is translated as CSVPTGNKNIQYF.

A few counts support this clonotype. The chain joins TRBV25-1 to TRBJ1-1; D is perhaps TRBD1 (5 bases). The CDR3 is 13 amino acids. V shed 1 base and J shed 10 bases, with 13 bases lying between them. Germline V gives CDR1 MGHDK, CDR2 SYGVNS. For the CDR3, the DNA is TGTGCCAGCAGTGAATTCAATGCGGGGGGAGCTTTCTTT. Its protein product is CASSEFNAGGAFF.

This chain uses TRBV10-2 with TRBJ1-2, with D possibly being TRBD1 (5 bases). Germline CDR1 reads WSHSY; CDR2 reads SAAADI. With 6 bases removed from V and 10 bases from J, the gap between germline ends came to 15 bases. The CDR3 length is 12 residues. The CDR3 sequence: CASRGLAGYYTF. The DNA for the CDR3 is TGCGCCAGCAGGGGACTAGCGGGGTACTACACCTTC.

This rearrangement joins TRBV4-3 to TRBJ1-1; D is undetermined. CDR3 length: 14 amino acids. The V end was cut by 1 base, the J end by 2 bases, with 8 bases between. Germline V gene data show CDR1 as LGHNA and CDR2 as YSLEER. CDR3 sequence (DNA): TGCGCCAGCAGCCAAGGTGTGGAAAACACTGAAGCTTTCTTT. Translated: CASSQGVENTEAFF.

This clonotype has more than one count but fewer than ten. This chain uses TRBV6-2 or TRBV6-3 with TRBJ2-5, with 7 bases matching TRBD2. The CDR3 runs 13 residues. J gave up 9 bases and V 2 bases, and 6 bases lay outside the gene matches. CDR1 is MNHEY, CDR2 SVGEGT, per germline. The CDR3 coding sequence is TGTGCCAGCAGTTACGACACCCGGGGGGCCCAGTACTTC. Its protein product is CASSYDTRGAQYF.

This clonotype has at least ten counts. This sequence joins TRBV14 and TRBJ1-2; 7 nucleotides line up with TRBD1. This CDR3 is built from 14 residues. Losses at the gene ends were 4 bases for V and 4 bases for J; bases not matched to a gene: 6. From germline, CDR1 is SGHDN and CDR2 FVKESK. Here the CDR3 reads CASSPLTGSYGYTF. CDR3 sequence (DNA): TGTGCCAGCAGCCCTCTGACAGGGAGCTATGGCTACACCTTC.

The chain carries TRBV14 and TRBJ1-6; D unclear. Trimming stripped 0 bases from V and 7 bases from J, with 4 bases between. This CDR3 spans 13 amino acids. CDR1 and CDR2 from the germline V gene are SGHDN and FVKESK. CDR3 region: CASSQDLNSPLHF. Here the CDR3 DNA reads TGTGCCAGCAGCCAAGATCTGAATTCACCCCTCCACTTT.

The chain has TRBV5-1 and TRBJ2-1; no clear D gene. Trimming removed 4 bases from V and 7 bases from J, with 9 bases in between. Looked up from germline, CDR1 is SGHRS and CDR2 is YFSETQ. CDR3 length equals 12 residues. The CDR3 spells CASSEHLNEQFF. The DNA of the CDR3 is TGCGCCAGCAGCGAACACTTGAATGAGCAGTTCTTC.

The V call is TRBV9, the J call TRBJ2-5; 8 bases are shared with TRBD1. The germline V gene has CDR1 SGDLS and CDR2 YYNGEE. This CDR3 region has 14 residues. Here the CDR3 DNA reads TGTGCTAGAGCACCACAGGGGGGCCAAGAGACCCAGTACTTC. It specifies CARAPQGGQETQYF. Based on the CDR3 plus reference TRBV9 and TRBJ2-5, the full variable domain is DSGVTQTPKHLITATGQRVTLRCSPRSGDLSVYWYQQSLDQGLQFLIQYYNGEERAKGNILERFSAQQFPDLHSELNLSSLELGDSALYFCARAPQGGQETQYFGPGTRLLVL.

This clonotype was found a few times. In DNA form, the CDR3 reads TGTGCCATTCACCGGACTAGCGGAGGCAATGGGTCTTGGGAGCAGTACTTC. Translating gives CAIHRTSGGNGSWEQYF. The chain carries TRBV2 and TRBJ2-7; 10 nucleotides line up with TRBD2. The germline V gene has CDR1 SNHLY and CDR2 FYNNEI. V dropped 10 bases and J dropped 7; count of bases not matched to a gene: 22. CDR3 length equals 17 residues. The whole variable domain, remainder taken from reference TRBV2 and TRBJ2-7, is EPEVTQTPSHQVTQMGQEVILRCVPISNHLYFYWYRQILGQKVEFLVSFYNNEISEKSEIFDDQFSVERPDGSNFTLKIRSTKLEDSAMYFCAIHRTSGGNGSWEQYFGPGTRLTVT.

The chain joins TRBV25-1 to TRBJ2-3, with D perhaps matching TRBD2 (6 bases). The CDR3 spans 12 residues. Trimming removed 8 bases from V and 3 bases from J, with 9 bases in between. Germline V gives CDR1 MGHDK, CDR2 SYGVNS. The CDR3: CASPSGTDTQYF. CDR3 nucleotides: TGTGCCAGCCCGAGCGGGACAGATACGCAGTATTTT.